This TCR beta chain appears in the sequencing data of a study of T cell responses to AZD1222 COVID-19 vaccine (dated by TCRdb to about 2021). With respect to the entire study: TCR sequencing covered fewer than 250 trial participants: about 210 given two doses of AZD1222 and about 26 given two doses of MenACWY control vaccine. Enrollment into the trials was organized by age into subgroups of 18-55, 56-69 and 70-plus years, and those subgroups contained roughly 160, 29 and 62 TCR-sequenced participants, respectively. Results and caveats for the whole study, not just this receptor: The 56-69-year group was small, and its depth increase did not reach significance, likely because of low power. Participants were mostly white British and included more females than males, and it was suggested by the authors that clonal diversity may have been underestimated. Conclusions about previously exposed vaccinees are limited because only a handful of AZD1222 recipients were SARS-CoV-2 seropositive at baseline. After two AZD1222 doses, spike-specific TCR breadth and depth were significantly higher than at day 0 and than in MenACWY recipients. No day 14 peak-response samples were available, so repertoires were characterized only after the peak T cell response. Reportedly, close to half of the unique spike-specific TCRs recognized epitopes lying outside the regions that are mutated in the B.1.351 and B.1.1.7 variants. Vaccine-associated CD4 TCRs spanned the whole spike protein, with dominant responses in regions 160-218 and 743-854.

This sample's time point label indicates: about 28 days (+/-7) after the second vaccine dose. AZD1222 recipients given second doses at about 4 weeks or at about 12 weeks were pooled, since spike-specific TCR depth and breadth were not found to differ between the two schedules. Vaccinee samples came from UK trials COV001 and COV002, including a single-blind randomized controlled phase 2/3 trial of AZD1222 (ChAdOx1 nCoV-19) in healthy adults. For TCRbeta chain sequencing, PBMC samples from trial participants were taken at day 0 and at day 28 after the second dose. V is cut by 0 bases and J by 8 bases, and the space between the germline ends is 19 bases. Via the germline V gene (reference sequence), CDR1 is LGHDT and CDR2 YNNKEL. Measured from the cysteine to the phenylalanine, the CDR3 is 16 residues long. Just CDR3 DNA is preserved here, 48 bases in frame from base 1. The CDR3 regions of human TCRbeta chains were analyzed by immunosequencing. Turning to the authors' computational methods: Repertoire TCRs were matched against a reference library of SARS-CoV-2-specific TCRs generated with the MIRA antigen-specificity platform. Breadth was defined as the fraction of unique TCRs that were SARS-CoV-2-associated, and depth was defined as the fraction of total T cells that were SARS-CoV-2-associated. Using the MIRA data, each spike-specific TCR was assigned both to the spike region to which the TCR was reactive and to a CD4 or CD8 class. Log10-transformed breadth and depth values were compared by one-way ANOVA with Sidak's multiple comparisons tests. Sourced from immuneACCESS, this table was stored by TCRdb with only in-frame sequences that have V and J called. A share of the clones is absent; for the studies checked, an unresolved V gene accounts for under half, and the remainder has no known explanation. D and trimming come from the DNA, and the V and J calls and clone size come from that table. The sample includes over 110,000 clones, with roughly 93% observed a single time. The ten largest clonotypes hold approximately 9% of the sample.

This clone was recorded once. Its antigen is unknown. No base quality values were provided; no much bigger clone lies one nucleotide off. The origin of this receptor is an adult who received the AZD1222 COVID-19 vaccine. This sequence uses TRBV3-1 (or the pseudogene TRBV3-2) and TRBJ1-2, with the D gene not confidently named. The source was peripheral blood, collected 28 days after the second AZD1222 dose. The DNA reads TGTGCCAGCAGCCAAGATACTGTTCCGGGGAAACACGGCTACACCTTC. This translates into CASSQDTVPGKHGYTF.